The 7 T cell receptor beta chains listed next were all sequenced from one sample in a study of blood T cell repertoires in COVID-19 (dated by TCRdb to 2020 to 2021). Receptor libraries were prepared by the immunoSEQ multiplex PCR assay. Drawn from immuneACCESS, this table holds only the in-frame rearrangements with V and J called that TCRdb kept. Clones are partly lost; checked studies trace under half to an unresolved V gene and leave the rest unexplained. The sample has approximately 180,000 clones on record, 70% to 90% of them singletons. The ten largest clones take up under 5% of the sample. Material for sequencing was peripheral blood. These receptors originate from a human donor in a cohort sampled during active COVID-19.

The genes are TRBV5-5 and TRBJ1-1; 12 positions agree with TRBD1. CDR1 is SGHKS and CDR2 is YYEKEE in the germline V gene (reference sequence). This CDR3 has 15 amino acids. J gave up 6 bases and V 4 bases, and 7 bases lay outside the gene matches. The CDR3 loop reads CASSPRGQGAAEAFF. The CDR3 DNA sequence: TGTGCCAGCAGCCCCCGGGGACAGGGGGCAGCTGAAGCTTTCTTT. Filled out from reference TRBV5-5 and TRBJ1-1, the complete variable domain reads DAGVTQSPTHLIKTRGQQVTLRCSPISGHKSVSWYQQVLGQGPQFIFQYYEKEERGRGNFPDRFSARQFPNYSSELNVNALLLGDSALYLCASSPRGQGAAEAFFGQGTRLTVV.

CDR3 DNA sequence: TGTGCCAGCAGTACACCCGAGCGGGAGGGCGGCGAGCAGTACTTC. Translation: CASSTPEREGGEQYF. The chain recombines TRBV27 with TRBJ2-7; 10 nucleotides line up with TRBD2. The J segment lost 6 bases and the V segment lost 5 bases, leaving 10 bases of the junction unmatched. CDR1 and CDR2 (germline): MNHEY, SMNVEV (reference sequence). CDR3 length equals 15 residues.

This rearrangement joins TRBV10-1 to TRBJ2-5; D is possibly TRBD2 (5 bases). The CDR3 sequence is 14 residues long. V dropped 9 bases and J dropped 4 bases, with 18 bases sitting between them. Germline V gene sequence: CDR1 WNHNN, CDR2 SYGVQD (reference sequence). Written as DNA, the CDR3 is TGCGCCAGTCCCGGGAAGGACCTGGGAGAGACCCAGTACTTC. The encoded protein is CASPGKDLGETQYF.

Ten or more counts support this clone. This CDR3 is also generated by other DNA sequences in the sample. The chain couples TRBV6-2 or TRBV6-3 to TRBJ2-7; 8 nucleotides line up with TRBD2. The trim removed 2 bases at V and 0 bases at J, leaving 0 bases unmatched. Germline lookup yields CDR1 MNHEY and CDR2 SVGEGT. The CDR3 spans 14 residues. The CDR3 sequence is CASSYGTSSYEQYF. Written as DNA, the CDR3 is TGTGCCAGCAGTTACGGGACTAGCTCCTACGAGCAGTACTTC.

V usage is TRBV7-6 and J usage is TRBJ2-7; TRBD2 aligns across 13 bases. The germline V gene has CDR1 SGHVS and CDR2 FNYEAQ. The CDR3 sequence is 18 residues long. Losses at the gene ends were 1 base for V and 2 bases for J; bases not matched to a gene: 8. The CDR3 here is CASSLEGLAGDLPYEQYF. CDR3 coding DNA: TGTGCCAGCAGCTTAGAAGGACTAGCGGGAGATCTACCCTACGAGCAGTACTTC.

This sequence joins TRBV30 and TRBJ1-5; a weak D match, TRBD1 (6 bases). Germline CDR1 and CDR2: GTSNPN and SVGIG (reference sequence). V lost 2 bases and J lost 7, with 12 bases in between. The CDR3 covers 13 residues. In nucleotides, the CDR3 is TGTGCCTGGAGTCAGGGGTTGGAACAGCCCCAGCATTTT. Its translation is CAWSQGLEQPQHF.

The chain couples TRBV21-1 to TRBJ2-7; TRBD2 was called by the table and not checked on the DNA. TRBV21-1 is a known pseudogene. CDR3 length equals 18 residues. CDR3 amino acids: CASSKADLLAGGSYEQYF. DNA for the CDR3: TGTGCCAGCAGCAAAGCAGACCTTCTAGCGGGGGGGTCCTACGAGCAGTACTTC.